This TCR beta chain was recorded in a study of blood T cell repertoires in COVID-19. Study in general: The United States, Italy and Spain were the sources of the acute and convalescent COVID-19 samples. From T cells, B-cell-depleted T cells, or PBMCs came the material, which was cDNA or gDNA.

Trimming removed 4 bases from V and 0 bases from J, with 7 bases in between. CDR3 size: 13 residues. CDR1 and CDR2 from the germline V gene are SQVTM and ANQGSEA. As originally analysed: Estimation of nucleated cell counts was performed using reference gene primer amplification. TCRdb's table, derived via immunoSEQ multiplex PCR, lists solely in-frame clones and lacks some. The V and J calls and clone size were taken over from that table, and D and trimming were inferred from the DNA. This table holds under 150,000 clones, 85% found once. The sequenced sample was peripheral blood. This clonotype was sampled from an elderly man with acute or convalescent COVID-19. The chain couples TRBV29-1 to TRBJ2-1; D unresolved. CDR3 coding DNA: TGCAGCGTTGCCAGTGCCTCCTACAATGAGCAGTTCTTC. Its protein is CSVASASYNEQFF.